A selection of T cell receptor beta chains follows, all from one sample in a study of tumor-infiltrating lymphocytes in primary liver carcinoma. In TCRdb, the multiplex PCR reads were re-called with MiXCR into one record per CDR3 protein. The sample lists 250,000 to 350,000 distinct CDR3 sequences; about 50% were seen once. The specimen sequenced was peripheral blood. The receptors shown here come from a woman aged 25-40 years with primary liver carcinoma and hepatitis B virus infection. The CDR3 runs from the conserved cysteine through the conserved F or W. A D gene is named only where the DNA matches it firmly. The size field is filled for only some rows; it gives once, few, many or a size class.

D	size	V	J	CDR3	DNA
.	.	TRBV6-5	TRBJ2-1	CASSLRAGQKNEQFF	TGTGCCAGTAGTTTAAGGGCGGGACAAAAGAATGAGCAGTTCTTC
.	.	TRBV6-2/TRBV6-3	TRBJ2-7	CASSLPLDERYF	TGTGCCAGTAGCCTCCCTCTGGACGAGCGGTACTTC
.	.	TRBV29-1	TRBJ2-5	CSVGGKGGVQEIQYF	TGCAGCGTTGGCGGGAAAGGAGGGGTACAAGAGATCCAGTACTTC
.	few	TRBV5-6	TRBJ2-7	CASSAGNFYEQYF	TGTGCCAGCAGCGCTGGGAATTTTTACGAGCAGTACTTC
TRBD1	many	TRBV29-1	TRBJ2-5	CSVHPGGETQYF	TGCAGCGTTCATCCAGGGGGAGAGACCCAGTACTTC
TRBD1	.	TRBV12-3/TRBV12-4	TRBJ1-2	CVSSPSPGQGKGYTF	TGTGTCAGCAGTCCCTCCCCCGGACAGGGTAAAGGCTACACATTC
.	.	TRBV5-4	TRBJ2-7	CTSSPGGEQYF	TGTACCAGCAGCCCCGGTGGCGAGCAGTACTTC
.	.	TRBV11-2	TRBJ1-2	CASSSSQTSVTF	TGTGCCAGCAGTTCATCGCAGACCTCGGTCACCTTC
.	many	TRBV11-2	TRBJ2-7	CASSLGGTFYEQYF	TGTGCCAGCAGCTTAGGAGGGACCTTCTACGAGCAGTACTTC
TRBD1	.	TRBV11-2	TRBJ2-5	CASSPAITGAETQCF	TGTGCCAGCAGCCCAGCCATTACAGGGGCTGAGACCCAGTGCTTC
.	.	TRBV29-1	TRBJ1-2	CSVGGGQNSIYGYTF	TGCAGCGTTGGGGGGGGCCAGAATTCAATCTATGGCTACACCTTC
TRBD1	few	TRBV6-1	TRBJ2-5	CASSGRDRAQETQYF	TGTGCCAGCAGTGGCCGGGACAGGGCCCAAGAGACCCAGTACTTC
.	.	TRBV7-8	TRBJ1-2	CASSLDSFYGYTF	TGTGCCAGCAGCTTAGACAGTTTCTATGGCTACACCTTC
.	medium-sized	TRBV11-2	TRBJ2-1	CASSLGMGARYNEQFF	TGTGCCAGCAGCTTAGGGATGGGGGCGCGGTACAATGAGCAGTTCTTC
.	.	TRBV12-3/TRBV12-4	TRBJ1-5	CVSSFAVWAQHF	TGTGTCAGCAGTTTTGCAGTGTGGGCCCAGCATTTT
TRBD1	.	TRBV5-5	TRBJ1-2	CASSLTGGFPYGYTF	TGTGCCAGCAGCTTGACAGGGGGCTTCCCCTATGGCTACACCTTC
.	.	TRBV28	TRBJ2-3	CASSLLQGQSNTDTQYF	TGTGCCAGTAGTTTACTGCAGGGCCAGTCTAACACAGATACGCAGTATTTT
.	few	TRBV28	TRBJ1-3	CASSSGGKRGNTIYF	TGTGCCAGCAGTTCGGGCGGGAAACGGGGAAACACCATATATTTT
TRBD1	.	TRBV28	TRBJ1-2	CASMRGQSYTF	TGTGCCAGCATGAGGGGACAGAGCTACACCTTC
.	.	TRBV12-3/TRBV12-4	TRBJ1-1	CAGGDDNLRVEAFF	TGTGCCGGCGGAGACGACAATCTTAGGGTAGAAGCTTTCTTT
.	.	TRBV10-3	TRBJ2-5	CATSLAGSQETQYF	TGTGCGACCAGTCTGGCGGGATCCCAAGAGACCCAGTACTTC
TRBD1	few	TRBV6-4	TRBJ2-3	CASSERTGGKDTQYF	TGTGCCAGCAGTGAGCGGACAGGGGGCAAAGATACGCAGTATTTT